Listed below are T cell receptor beta chains from one sample, sequenced in a study of cytomegalovirus exposure and HLA in healthy donors. Assay used: immunoSEQ multiplex PCR; TCRdb lists only in-frame clones, some missing. The sample records more than 95,000 clones, more than 75% being singletons. The sample taken for sequencing was PBMCs. Receptor source: a woman in her thirties or forties in good health and CMV-seronegative. CDR3s include the opening cysteine and the closing phenylalanine or tryptophan. A D gene is named only where the DNA matches it firmly. Clone size is shown for a subset of rows, as once, few, many or a class of expanded clone.

- | TRBD2 | TRBJ2-1 | TRBV9 | CASSVRLAGDNEQFF | TGTGCCAGCAGCGTAAGACTAGCGGGTGACAATGAGCAGTTCTTC
- | TRBD1 | TRBJ2-1 | TRBV6-1 | CASSEWTGSYNEQFF | TGTGCCAGCAGTGAGTGGACAGGGTCTTACAATGAGCAGTTCTTC
few | - | TRBJ2-7 | TRBV27 | CASSLGPPGLVLREQYF | TGTGCCAGCAGTTTGGGCCCTCCTGGACTGGTCCTCCGCGAGCAGTACTTC
- | TRBD2 | TRBJ2-5 | TRBV27 | CASSSHLKDRGGTQYF | TGTGCCAGCAGTTCACACCTAAAGGACCGGGGGGGAACCCAGTACTTC
once | TRBD1 | TRBJ1-2 | TRBV9 | CASSTTGEGNYGYTF | TGTGCCAGCAGCACGACAGGGGAAGGTAACTATGGCTACACCTTC
once | - | TRBJ2-7 | TRBV28 | CAIGGTPTYEQYF | TGTGCCATCGGGGGTACCCCCACCTACGAGCAGTACTTC
- | TRBD2 | TRBJ2-1 | TRBV7-3 | CASSLADHNEQFF | TGTGCCAGCAGCCTAGCGGACCACAATGAGCAGTTCTTC
- | - | TRBJ1-2 | TRBV28 | CASSRQAPYGYTF | TGTGCCAGCAGTCGACAGGCCCCCTATGGCTACACCTTC
- | - | TRBJ2-2 | TRBV27 | CASSIMAANTGELFF | TGTGCCAGCAGCATAATGGCGGCGAACACCGGGGAGCTGTTTTTT
- | TRBD1 | TRBJ2-5 | TRBV28 | CASSLRTGLATQYF | TGTGCCAGCAGTCTAAGGACAGGGTTGGCGACCCAGTACTTC
- | - | TRBJ1-5 | TRBV10-3 | CAKEGPDSNQPQHF | TGTGCCAAGGAGGGTCCCGATAGCAATCAGCCCCAGCATTTT
- | - | TRBJ1-1 | TRBV6-5 | CASSYGRSTEAFF | TGTGCCAGCAGTTATGGAAGGAGCACTGAAGCTTTCTTT
once | TRBD1 | TRBJ2-5 | TRBV15 | CATSRADRGELRETQYF | TGTGCCACCAGCAGAGCAGACAGGGGGGAGTTAAGGGAGACCCAGTACTTC
- | - | TRBJ2-1 | TRBV5-8 | CASSLGLQVYNEQFF | TGTGCCAGCAGCTTGGGATTGCAGGTATACAATGAGCAGTTCTTC
once | TRBD1 | TRBJ1-3 | TRBV19 | CASSITTGATSGNTIYF | TGTGCCAGTAGTATAACTACAGGGGCCACCTCTGGAAACACCATATATTTT
- | - | TRBJ2-7 | TRBV7-9 | CASSPPGDLTYEQYF | TGTGCCAGCAGTCCCCCGGGAGATTTAACCTACGAGCAGTACTTC
- | - | TRBJ1-1 | TRBV27 | CASSSPLNTEAFF | TGTGCCAGCAGTTCCCCCCTCAACACTGAAGCTTTCTTT
- | TRBD2 | TRBJ2-3 | TRBV4-2 | CASSQDLGGGADTQYF | TGTGCCAGCAGCCAAGATCTGGGTGGGGGGGCAGATACGCAGTATTTT
- | TRBD1 | TRBJ1-3 | TRBV25-1 | CASSELGTGNSGNTIYF | TGTGCCAGCAGTGAATTAGGGACAGGAAACTCTGGAAACACCATATATTTT
- | - | TRBJ2-7 | TRBV4-1 | CASSQGTAASYEQYF | TGCGCCAGCAGCCAAGGGACAGCCGCTTCCTACGAGCAGTACTTC
- | TRBD2 | TRBJ2-5 | TRBV11-2 | CASSPRIPSGRTWETQYF | TGTGCCAGCAGCCCACGAATCCCTAGCGGGAGGACTTGGGAGACCCAGTACTTC
- | TRBD2 | TRBJ2-1 | TRBV28 | CASSLYPRLAGGKGPQSGEQFF | TGTGCCAGCAGTTTATACCCACGACTAGCGGGAGGTAAGGGGCCTCAGTCGGGTGAGCAGTTCTTC
- | - | TRBJ2-7 | TRBV14 | CASSGLRTYEQYF | TGTGCCAGCAGTGGACTTCGAACCTACGAGCAGTACTTC
- | TRBD2 | TRBJ2-1 | TRBV19 | CASSTLWEGYNEQFF | TGTGCCAGTAGTACCCTTTGGGAGGGATACAATGAGCAGTTCTTC
- | - | TRBJ1-2 | TRBV4-3 | CASSQPGLGEYGYTF | TGCGCCAGCAGCCAACCGGGACTAGGGGAGTATGGCTACACCTTC
- | TRBD1 | TRBJ1-1 | TRBV28 | CASSLGTTGLSGAFF | TGTGCCAGCAGTTTGGGGACGACAGGGTTGAGTGGAGCTTTCTTT
few | TRBD1 | TRBJ1-2 | TRBV28 | CASSRVGQGYGYTF | TGTGCCAGCAGTAGGGTTGGACAGGGCTATGGCTACACCTTC
- | TRBD1 | TRBJ2-2 | TRBV7-2 | CASYRGQNTGELFF | TGTGCCAGTTACAGGGGTCAGAACACCGGGGAGCTGTTTTTT
- | - | TRBJ2-7 | TRBV4-3 | CASSQETPPSYEQYF | TGCGCCAGCAGCCAGGAGACCCCCCCCTCCTACGAGCAGTACTTC
once | TRBD1 | TRBJ1-5 | TRBV25-1 | CASSEPGQASQPQHF | TGTGCCAGCAGTGAACCGGGACAGGCGAGTCAGCCCCAGCATTTT
- | TRBD1 | TRBJ2-6 | TRBV7-6 | CASSLEETGYSGANVLTF | TGTGCCAGCAGCTTAGAAGAGACAGGGTACTCTGGGGCCAACGTCCTGACTTTC
- | - | TRBJ1-6 | TRBV27 | CASSFLNSPLHF | TGTGCCAGCAGTTTTCTTAATTCACCCCTCCACTTT
- | - | TRBJ2-3 | TRBV5-1 | CASSLSAGPSTDTQYF | TGCGCCAGCAGCTTGTCGGCAGGCCCTAGCACAGATACGCAGTATTTT
- | - | TRBJ2-2 | TRBV5-1 | CASYLGGATGELFF | TGCGCCAGCTACTTAGGGGGTGCTACCGGGGAGCTGTTTTTT
- | - | TRBJ2-4 | TRBV19 | CASSTTGNAKNIQYF | TGTGCCAGTAGTACTACAGGGAACGCCAAAAACATTCAGTACTTC